This T cell receptor beta chain comes out of a study of regulatory T cells in long-lasting Graves disease. Study conclusions and caveats: When disease was persistent, TRBV28, TRBJ1-2 and TRBJ2-5 were the favored segments.

This clonotype was recorded at least ten times. Its antigen remains unidentified. With V trimmed by 4 bases and J by 1 base, 1 base remained unmatched. The germline V gene has CDR1 SNHLY and CDR2 FYNNEI. The CDR3 sequence is 15 residues long. In building TCR beta libraries, iRepertoire HTBI primers were used together with Arm-PCR of CDR3 regions. TCRdb itself ran the multiplex PCR reads through MiXCR, one entry per CDR3 protein. The data show around 500,000 distinct CDR3 sequences, around 11% seen once. Documented time point: newly diagnosed GD, antithyroid drugs for less than 3 months. The TCR library used RNA extracted from PBMCs. Patients with Graves' disease were diagnosed by American Thyroid Association guidelines. Each of the patients was recruited from an endocrinology department situated in Xi'an, China. Separately, the same data were catalogued under a study of T cells in Graves' hyperthyroidism and ophthalmopathy. Per that paper: In simple terms, a model built on 13 V-J features told ophthalmopathy apart from stable hyperthyroidism.

This chain connects TRBV2 to TRBJ2-3; 11 nucleotides line up with TRBD2. The starting material was peripheral blood mononuclear cells (PBMCs), obtained at new diagnosis, from a patient treated with antithyroid drugs. This sequence was found in a woman in her 30s with Graves disease. The CDR3 bases are TGTGCCAGCAGTGTAGCGGGAGGGGGCACAGATACGCAGTATTTT. It codes for CASSVAGGGTDTQYF.